The source of this TCR beta chain is a study of OX40 agonist ivuxolimab in advanced cancers. About the study: Patients in dose escalation had liver, melanoma, kidney or head and neck cancers. Findings and limits, study-wide: Fewer expanded clones were found on average in CD4+ than in CD8+ T cells. Clonal expansion was seen in CD4+ and CD8+ blood T cells by week 6 at 0.1 to 3.0 mg/kg.

Blood draws occurred at baseline, cycle 4 day 1, and cycle 7 day 1. Trimming cost V 0 bases and J 8 bases, with 17 bases left between them. The CDR3 covers 16 residues. Germline loops: CDR1 LNHNV, CDR2 YYDKDF (reference sequence). Remarks on this clone: Its target is not known.

Profiling relied on immunoSEQ multiplex PCR, and the TCRdb table lists in-frame clones only, not all of them. The profile shows around 37,000 clones, around nine tenths of them singletons. V gene TRBV15 combines with J gene TRBJ2-1; D is perhaps TRBD1 or TRBD2 (5 bases each). The receptor's source is an adult with an advanced solid tumor such as melanoma, head and neck, liver or kidney cancer. Material: CD4+ or CD8+ T cells sorted from blood, obtained in a trial of the OX40 agonist ivuxolimab. The CDR3 DNA reads as TGTGCCACCAGCAGAGAGCGGGCGGCCACAGGACATGAGCAGTTCTTC. It encodes CATSRERAATGHEQFF.